This T cell receptor (beta chain) was profiled in a study of T cells in Graves' hyperthyroidism and ophthalmopathy. As concerns this clonotype: A read error is possible here, since a much larger clone lies one base away.

Amplified regions were TCR beta CDR3 sequences from RNA transcripts. With the HTBI primer set, the TCR CDR3 went through a first round of RT-PCR. TCRdb ran MiXCR on the multiplex PCR reads and lists one entry per CDR3 protein. The sample lists hundreds of thousands of distinct CDR3 sequences, roughly 14% occurring once. The sample comprised blood. This TCR derives from a man aged 18 to 35 with Graves' ophthalmopathy.

CDR3 in amino acids: CASSQGKGSAFF. The CDR3, as DNA: TGTGCCAGCAGCCAAGGTAAAGGCAGTGCTTTCTTT. The chain is built from TRBV14 and TRBJ1-1; D is unclear. Germline V gene lookup returns CDR1 SGHDN and CDR2 FVKESK. The CDR3 is 12 residues long. Trimming removed 1 base from V and 11 bases from J, with 11 bases in between.